This TCR beta chain was recovered during a study of regulatory T cells in long-lasting Graves disease (TCRdb year 2021). Some background on the complete study: Antithyroid drugs had been taken for less than 3 months by newly diagnosed Graves' disease patients. This study used TCR sequencing and RNA sequencing of peripheral blood to compare persistent Graves' disease patients against newly diagnosed Graves' disease patients. TCR sequencing covered some 13 persistent and some 20 newly diagnosed Graves' disease patients, around 35 samples in total. The study was registered as a clinical trial and conducted in China.

Overall study results and their limits: Compared with newly diagnosed patients, patients with persistent Graves' disease had lower TCR Shannon entropy and fewer highly expanded clones, which suggests clonal expansion. The small sample size was acknowledged by the authors as a limitation that may reduce accuracy. Only the TCR beta chain was sequenced and analyzed. Only peripheral blood was studied, because thyroid tissue, the primary lesion, was inaccessible. Persistent disease showed preferential use of TRBV28, TRBJ1-2 and TRBJ2-5, whereas newly diagnosed disease favored TRBV20-1 and TRBJ2-1. A larger number of public clonotypes was shared among persistent patients (under 3,000) than among newly diagnosed patients (approximately 1,000).

Libraries were prepared through multiplex PCR. Sequencing relied on an Illumina HiSeq 4000. iRepertoire HTBI primers and Arm-PCR amplification of CDR3 regions were used to construct TCR beta libraries. Before sequencing, the PCR products went through gel purification. As for how the authors treated the data: A total of roughly 65 TRBV and 14 TRBJ segments were identified across samples and were used for gene usage analysis of CDR3 amino acid clonotypes. COPE and FqMerger were used to merge the filtered high-quality paired reads into contigs. BLAST was used to align contigs to the IMGT TRBV, TRBD and TRBJ reference genes, and CDR3 was defined following IMGT. Highly expanded clones were defined as clonotypes with a frequency above 0.1%. Shannon entropy was used to measure repertoire diversity, and the Gini coefficient was used to measure V-J evenness. Public clonotypes were defined as clonotypes shared by more than one individual. TCRdb applied fastp at Q25 and MiXCR to the public reads, then kept only in-frame beta chains. Each CDR3 protein gets just one entry, which takes the most common genes and DNA from the rows behind it. The V and J calls were determined by TCRdb, not by the authors. In this sample the table shows 250,000 to 300,000 distinct CDR3 sequences, roughly 18% of which occur a single time. The top ten hold approximately 14% of the sample.

Read against the paper, the sample's time point label means: newly diagnosed GD, antithyroid drugs for less than 3 months. For both TCR sequencing and RNA sequencing, RNA was extracted from PBMCs in TRIzol. The diagnosis of Graves' disease followed American Thyroid Association guidelines. Patients for the study were recruited at an endocrinology department in Xi'an, China. Each patient gave around 9 milliliters of peripheral blood, collected in an EDTA anticoagulant tube. Ficoll Paque Plus density gradient separation was used to isolate PBMCs, and no further T cell sorting was done. An Agilent 2100 Bioanalyzer and agarose gel were used to check RNA quality, and a NanoDrop 2000 was used to measure RNA concentration. In its sample, this clonotype was seen many times. Its antigen remains undetermined. No per-base quality is available; no much larger clone lies one base away. Sequences SGHTA (CDR1) and FQGNSA (CDR2) are obtained from the germline V gene. The CDR3 has 16 amino acids, counting the end cysteine and phenylalanine. Just the 48-base CDR3 DNA is kept, in frame starting at base 1. V sheds 5 bases and J sheds 3 bases, leaving 17 bases between their ends.

These sequences were also reported in another study, on T cells in Graves' hyperthyroidism and ophthalmopathy. The second study's paper adds: Stable Graves' hyperthyroidism was defined as the absence of progression to ophthalmopathy over 18 months of follow-up. Hyperthyroidism patients were newly diagnosed, had a disease duration of under 2 months, and were aged 18 to 65 years. Patients with uncontrolled infections, other autoimmune diseases, pregnancy or lactation were excluded. Diagnoses were established on the basis of clinical symptoms, serum thyroxine and TRAb, thyroid ultrasound, and orbital computed tomography. A first-round RT-PCR of the TCR CDR3 used the HTBI primer set with the Qiagen OneStep RT-PCR kit. Most expanded thyroid clonotypes (frequency above 0.001) were also detected in blood, suggesting blood repertoires may reflect thyroid immune responses. A 13 V-J signature model separated ophthalmopathy from stable hyperthyroidism, with roughly 88% sensitivity and about 81% specificity in cross-validation and 80%/75% in testing. In validation, progression to ophthalmopathy was predicted by the model with 70% to 71% sensitivity and 72.22% specificity, a median of about 6 months before onset. TCR V-J signatures able to tell the groups apart were searched for in a discovery cohort of more than 90 patients, of whom under 45 had Graves' ophthalmopathy and 55 to 65 had stable Graves' hyperthyroidism. Prospective prediction of ophthalmopathy was tested in an independent validation cohort consisting of some 18 hyperthyroidism patients and some 16 patients who later progressed to ophthalmopathy. The roughly 90 discovery patients were divided at random into training and test sets in a 7:3 ratio. Thyroid tissue and blood T-cell repertoires from six Graves' hyperthyroidism patients were also compared in the study. Once sampling was done, hyperthyroidism patients were given methimazole at a starting dose of 30 mg daily, whereas ophthalmopathy patients were given high-dose intravenous methylprednisolone. Libraries were constructed in a second round of multiplex PCR, after which size selection and purification were carried out. Sequencing of the libraries was done on an Illumina HiSeq2000 using paired-end 100 bp reads. Raw data were processed with SOAPnuke, discarding reads with adapters, uncalled bases, mean Phred below 15, or no exact constant-primer or identifier match. COPE v1.2.5 was used to merge high-quality paired reads, and clonotypes were defined as unique nucleotide sequences. MiTCR v1.1 was used to align the clonotypes against IMGT TRBV, TRBD and TRBJ reference segments. The analysis included only V-J combinations with a frequency above 0.0001, which together covered 99% to 99.2% of the repertoires. A TCS score was defined as the ratio between F50 (clonal expansion) and ExV (chaos), using BLOSUM62-based TCRdist between CDR3 peptides within each V-J. Welch's t-statistics and random forest reduced 500 to 650 V-J features to 13, which were used in a naive Bayes classifier (R e1071). Sample size was not statistically predetermined, and investigators were not blinded to group allocation. The paper describes TCR Vbeta CDR3 sequencing of about 140 peripheral blood samples, made up of some 40 ophthalmopathy patients, over 70 hyperthyroidism patients and 17 progressor patients.

This chain joins TRBV7-2 to TRBJ1-3; the D gene cannot be named for sure. The TCR was taken from a young woman with Graves disease. Donor details come from another sample of the same person, matched by shared clones. This specimen was peripheral blood mononuclear cells (PBMCs), taken at new diagnosis, from a patient treated with antithyroid drugs. CDR3 loop: CASSPLVRASGNTIYF. The sequence in DNA is TGTGCCAGCAGCCCGCTGGTGAGGGCCAGTGGAAACACCATATATTTT.